This entry describes one TCR beta chain. The CDR3 sequence is 16 residues long. Here immunoSEQ multiplex PCR was the method, and the copy in TCRdb shows in-frame clones only, minus some. The sample has 51,000 or so clones, around 93% seen once. These data belong to a study of T cell changes during pregnancy in multiple sclerosis. Here the sequenced sample was peripheral blood, taken in the second trimester of pregnancy. The origin of this receptor is a female donor with multiple sclerosis, enrolled in a pregnancy study. The chain recombines TRBV21-1 with TRBJ1-1; the table calls TRBD1, which could not be checked here. TRBV21-1 is tagged as a pseudogene. CDR3 sequence: CASSTLSSGTGGTAFF. The CDR3 coding sequence is TGTGCCAGCAGCACCCTATCTTCCGGGACAGGGGGCACGGCTTTCTTT.